The rows below give T cell receptor beta chains drawn from one sample of a study of blood T cells in healthy people across ages. Via MiXCR, TCRdb re-called the 5' RACE reads, giving one row per CDR3 protein. There are more than 800,000 distinct CDR3 sequences in the sample; less than 50% occur only once, and approximately 17% lies in the top ten. Sequencing was performed on blood. The receptors come from a woman aged 60-75 years in good health. Each CDR3 is given with its conserved first and last residue. The D gene is left open where the match is weak. Expanded clones are given a class, and other clones once, few, many or no size at all.

D	size	V	J	DNA	CDR3
TRBD2	NA	TRBV9	TRBJ2-1	TGTGCCAGCAGCGCCGGGACTAACCCAATCAATGAGCAGTTCTTC	CASSAGTNPINEQFF
TRBD1	NA	TRBV7-9	TRBJ1-4	TGTGCCAGCAGCCCCCGACAGGGATGGACTAAAAAACTGTTTTTT	CASSPRQGWTKKLFF
NA	NA	TRBV20-1	TRBJ2-3	TGCAGTGCCAGCATGCTTCTGTCAGGGGGCACAGATACGCAGTATTTT	CSASMLLSGGTDTQYF
NA	few	TRBV21-1	TRBJ2-7	TGTGCCAGCAGCAAGGGAGAGGATGATCCCTACGAGCAGTACTTC	CASSKGEDDPYEQYF
NA	NA	TRBV6-5	TRBJ2-1	TGTGCCAGCAGTTACCGCTTACCCCAACCGGGAGCCCTTCCGGCGCTTGTCAATGAGCAGTTCTTC	CASSYRLPQPGALPALVNEQFF
NA	NA	TRBV27	TRBJ2-1	TGTGCCAGCAGTTCCCTGAGCCTAGATACACATGAGCAGTTCTTC	CASSSLSLDTHEQFF
NA	NA	TRBV7-8	TRBJ2-7	TGTGCCAGCAGTTTAGGGGTATTGGGAACTGAGAGCTCCTACGAGCAGTACTTC	CASSLGVLGTESSYEQYF
NA	NA	TRBV7-6	TRBJ2-5	TGTGCCAGCAGCTCTCCGGACTCTTACTGGGGAGAGACCCAGTACTTC	CASSSPDSYWGETQYF
TRBD1	NA	TRBV12-3/TRBV12-4	TRBJ2-7	TGTGCCAGCAGCCTCGGGACAGGACCTCAAAATGAGCAGTACTTC	CASSLGTGPQNEQYF
NA	few	TRBV11-2	TRBJ2-5	TGTGCCAGCAGCTTAAGGGCAGGGCTTGAGACCCAGTACTTC	CASSLRAGLETQYF
TRBD1	NA	TRBV27	TRBJ1-6	TGTGCCAGCAGTTTTACGGGGACAGGGATTTCACCCCTCCACTTT	CASSFTGTGISPLHF
TRBD1	NA	TRBV12-3/TRBV12-4	TRBJ2-1	TGTGCCAGCAGTTTAGTCAGGGGGCAAGAGACCCAGTTCTTC	CASSLVRGQETQFF
NA	NA	TRBV20-1	TRBJ2-1	TGCAGTGTGGGTCAGGCAACCTACAATGAGCAGTTCTTC	CSVGQATYNEQFF
NA	NA	TRBV29-1	TRBJ2-7	TGCAGCGCCCGACTGAACTCCTACGAGCAGTACTTC	CSARLNSYEQYF
NA	NA	TRBV27	TRBJ2-1	TGTGCCAGCACGGGAGCCACTGAGCAGTTCTTC	CASTGATEQFF
NA	NA	TRBV5-1	TRBJ1-1	TGCGCCAGCAGCTTGGCAAGTGTTTCTCGGTTGGGTACGGACACTGAAGCTTTCTTT	CASSLASVSRLGTDTEAFF
NA	NA	TRBV15	TRBJ2-3	TGTGCCACCAGCAGAGATCACTCAGGGGTCGGAAGCACAGATACGCAGTATTTT	CATSRDHSGVGSTDTQYF
TRBD1	many	TRBV6-5	TRBJ2-7	TGTGCCAGCAAGGGCCGGGACAGGCCCCCCTACGAGCAGTACTTC	CASKGRDRPPYEQYF
NA	NA	TRBV20-1	TRBJ2-3	TGCAGTGCTTCTGGAGCGAACGGCACAGATACGCAGTATTTT	CSASGANGTDTQYF
NA	NA	TRBV27	TRBJ2-6	TGTGCCAGCAGTTTATCACTGGGCTCTGGGACCAACGTCCTGACTTTC	CASSLSLGSGTNVLTF
TRBD1	few	TRBV29-1	TRBJ2-7	TGCAGCTACTCCCCGGGACAGAGCTCCTACGAGCAGTACTTC	CSYSPGQSSYEQYF
NA	NA	TRBV12-3/TRBV12-4	TRBJ2-3	TGTGCCAGCAATCCCGATGGGGCTCGCACAGATACGCAGTATTTT	CASNPDGARTDTQYF
TRBD2	NA	TRBV3-1	TRBJ2-5	TGTGCCAGCAGCCGCGTTACTAGCGGGATCCGGGAGACCCAGTACTTC	CASSRVTSGIRETQYF
NA	NA	TRBV5-1	TRBJ1-2	TGCGCCAGCAGCATAGGAGAATCTGCCCCGGTGAACTATGGCTACACCTTC	CASSIGESAPVNYGYTF
NA	NA	TRBV6-2/TRBV6-3	TRBJ2-5	TGTGCCAGCAGTTACCCCGGGGTTAACCAAGAGACCCAGTACTTC	CASSYPGVNQETQYF
NA	NA	TRBV5-1	TRBJ2-5	TGCGCCAGCAGCCAAATATCTGCTGTGGAGACCCAGTACTTC	CASSQISAVETQYF
TRBD1	NA	TRBV6-5	TRBJ1-5	TGTGCCAGCAGTTCAGGGGGTAGCAATCAGCCCCAGCATTTT	CASSSGGSNQPQHF
NA	NA	TRBV10-3	TRBJ2-5	TGTGCCATCGGGGATAGTTGGGAGACCCAGTACTTC	CAIGDSWETQYF
TRBD2	NA	TRBV7-8	TRBJ2-4	TGTGCCAGCAGCGCCTATCTAGCGGAGAAAAACATTCAGTACTTC	CASSAYLAEKNIQYF
NA	few	TRBV7-8	TRBJ2-1	TGTGCCAGCAGCTTGGAGGGGGGCCTCTACAATGAGCAGTTCTTC	CASSLEGGLYNEQFF
NA	few	TRBV28	TRBJ2-7	TGTGCCAGCATGGGCAGCCCCTCCTACGAGCAGTACTTC	CASMGSPSYEQYF
NA	NA	TRBV29-1	TRBJ1-4	TGCAGCGCCCGACACGGGGTACGTGAAAAACTGTTTTTT	CSARHGVREKLFF
NA	once	TRBV20-1	TRBJ1-2	TGCAGTGCAGTCCCAGTTAACTATGGCTACACCTTC	CSAVPVNYGYTF
TRBD2	many	TRBV11-2	TRBJ2-1	TGTGCCAGCAGCCCCACGGGACTAGCGGGAGGGAATACAAATGAGCAGTTCTTC	CASSPTGLAGGNTNEQFF
NA	NA	TRBV20-1	TRBJ1-5	TGCAGTGCCCGGGACGGAAGTCGTAATCAGCCCCAGCATTTT	CSARDGSRNQPQHF
NA	NA	TRBV20-1	TRBJ2-3	TGCAGTGCTAGTTTTCCGGGAGTGAGCACAGATACGCAGTATTTT	CSASFPGVSTDTQYF
TRBD1	NA	TRBV20-1	TRBJ2-7	TGCAGTGCTTACGGACAGGGGATCTACGAGCAGTACTTC	CSAYGQGIYEQYF
NA	few	TRBV5-1	TRBJ2-3	TGCGCCAGCAGCGGAAGCGGGTCCGTTGTTGATACGCAGTATTTT	CASSGSGSVVDTQYF
NA	NA	TRBV12-3/TRBV12-4	TRBJ2-2	TGTGCCAGCAGCTTCGACAGACTCAACACCGGGGAGCTGTTTTTT	CASSFDRLNTGELFF
NA	NA	TRBV15	TRBJ1-5	TGTGCCACCAGCACCCCTCAGAAGGGGGGTCTAAATAGCAATCAGCCCCAGCATTTT	CATSTPQKGGLNSNQPQHF
TRBD2	many	TRBV29-1	TRBJ2-3	TGCAGCGCGAAGACTAGCATGGTTGGAGATACGCAGTATTTT	CSAKTSMVGDTQYF
NA	few	TRBV9	TRBJ2-7	TGTGCCAGCGGGGGTGTGGGGGCCTACGAGCAGTACTTC	CASGGVGAYEQYF
NA	NA	TRBV20-1	TRBJ2-7	TGCAGTGCTAGTATCGGCATTTCCTACGAGCAGTACTTC	CSASIGISYEQYF
NA	NA	TRBV20-1	TRBJ2-7	TGCAGTGCTTATACCCCATTCGCGGGGCTATCAAGCTCCTACGAGCAGTACTTC	CSAYTPFAGLSSSYEQYF
NA	few	TRBV6-1	TRBJ2-5	TGTGCCAGCGAGAATTGGATGTACCAAGAGACCCAGTACTTC	CASENWMYQETQYF
NA	NA	TRBV12-3/TRBV12-4	TRBJ1-2	TGTGCCAGCAGTTCCCACCTAGTTAGCTATGGCTACACCTTC	CASSSHLVSYGYTF
NA	few	TRBV5-6	TRBJ2-7	TGTGCCAGCAGCTTGGAACTGGGGGCGCTTCCCGAGTCAACCTACGAGCAGTACTTC	CASSLELGALPESTYEQYF
NA	NA	TRBV20-1	TRBJ1-1	TGCAGTGCTGAGTCGGGGTCGGGGAACACTGAAGCTTTCTTT	CSAESGSGNTEAFF
TRBD1	NA	TRBV7-2	TRBJ2-7	TGTGCCAGCAGCTTAGACAGGGGCGGCGAGCAGTACTTC	CASSLDRGGEQYF